This T cell receptor (beta chain) was sequenced during a study of technical replicates of blood from a handful of donors. Sequencing was performed with immunoSEQ multiplex PCR; in TCRdb, only in-frame clones are kept and a portion is missing. The sample comprises about 80,000 clones, 95% to 98% of which are singletons, and 0.2% to 0.25% rests with the top ten. Germline lookup yields CDR1 SGHAT and CDR2 FQNNGV. V lost 4 bases, J lost 5 bases, and 11 bases lay in between. The CDR3 extends over 13 amino acids. The sequence was collected from a human donor in good health. The sample taken for sequencing was T cells isolated from PBMCs. V usage is TRBV11-2 and J usage is TRBJ1-2; D possibly corresponds to TRBD1 (6 bases). CDR3 sequence reads: CASSSGTFYGYTF. The CDR3 region has the DNA TGTGCCAGCAGCTCCGGGACATTTTATGGCTACACCTTC.